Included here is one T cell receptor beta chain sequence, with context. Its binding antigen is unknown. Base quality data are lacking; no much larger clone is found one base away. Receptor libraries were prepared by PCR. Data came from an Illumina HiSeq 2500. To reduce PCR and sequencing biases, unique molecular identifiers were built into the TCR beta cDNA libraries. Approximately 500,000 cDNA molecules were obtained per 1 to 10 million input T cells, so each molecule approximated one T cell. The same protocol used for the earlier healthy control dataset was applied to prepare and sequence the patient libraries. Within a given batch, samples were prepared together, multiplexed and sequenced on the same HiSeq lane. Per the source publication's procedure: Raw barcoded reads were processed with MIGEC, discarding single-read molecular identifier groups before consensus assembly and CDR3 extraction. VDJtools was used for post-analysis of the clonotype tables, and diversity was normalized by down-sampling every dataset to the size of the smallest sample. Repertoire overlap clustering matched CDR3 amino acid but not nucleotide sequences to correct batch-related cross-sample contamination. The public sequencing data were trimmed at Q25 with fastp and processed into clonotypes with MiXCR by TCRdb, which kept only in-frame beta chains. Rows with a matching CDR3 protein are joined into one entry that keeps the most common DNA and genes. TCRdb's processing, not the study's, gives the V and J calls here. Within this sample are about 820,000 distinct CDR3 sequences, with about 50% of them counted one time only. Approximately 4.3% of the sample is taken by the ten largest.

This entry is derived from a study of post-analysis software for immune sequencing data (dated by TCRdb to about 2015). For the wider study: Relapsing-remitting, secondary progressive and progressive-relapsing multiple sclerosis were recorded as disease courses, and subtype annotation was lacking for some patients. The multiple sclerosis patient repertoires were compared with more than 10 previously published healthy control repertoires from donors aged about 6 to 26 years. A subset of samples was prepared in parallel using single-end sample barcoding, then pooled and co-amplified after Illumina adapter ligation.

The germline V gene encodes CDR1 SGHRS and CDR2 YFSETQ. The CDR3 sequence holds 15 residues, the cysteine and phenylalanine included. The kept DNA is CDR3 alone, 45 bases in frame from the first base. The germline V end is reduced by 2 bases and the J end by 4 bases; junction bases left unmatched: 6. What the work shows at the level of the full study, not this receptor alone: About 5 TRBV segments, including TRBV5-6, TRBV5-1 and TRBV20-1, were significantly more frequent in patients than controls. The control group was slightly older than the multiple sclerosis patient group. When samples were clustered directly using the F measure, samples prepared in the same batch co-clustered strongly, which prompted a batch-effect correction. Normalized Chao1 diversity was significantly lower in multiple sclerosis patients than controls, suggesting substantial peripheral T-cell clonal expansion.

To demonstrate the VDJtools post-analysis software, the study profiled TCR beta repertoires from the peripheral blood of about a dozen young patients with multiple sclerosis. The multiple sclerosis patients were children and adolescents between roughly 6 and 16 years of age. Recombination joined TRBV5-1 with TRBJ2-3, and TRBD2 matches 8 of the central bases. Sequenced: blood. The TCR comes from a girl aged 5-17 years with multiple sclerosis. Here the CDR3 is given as CASSFGGGKPDTQYF. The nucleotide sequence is TGCGCCAGCAGCTTCGGCGGGGGGAAACCAGATACGCAGTATTTT. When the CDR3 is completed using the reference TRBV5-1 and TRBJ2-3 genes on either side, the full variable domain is KAGVTQTPRYLIKTRGQQVTLSCSPISGHRSVSWYQQTPGQGLQFLFEYFSETQRNKGNFPGRFSGRQFSNSRSEMNVSTLELGDSALYLCASSFGGGKPDTQYFGPGTRLTVL.